This entry features one TCR beta chain sequence. Germline V lookup: CDR1 LNHNV, CDR2 YYDKDF (reference sequence). This CDR3 has 13 amino acids. The sample belongs to a study of human CD8 memory T cell subsets. Construction of TCR beta libraries was accomplished by means of UMI-labeled 5' RACE. One entry per CDR3 protein, without DNA, is what TCRdb gives after re-calling the 5' RACE reads. The table counts some 9,000 distinct CDR3 sequences; around a fifth lies in the top ten. Sequenced material: CD8+ T cells from PBMCs. The origin of this receptor is a human donor in good health. The gene calls are TRBV15 and TRBJ2-5; with no DNA, the TCRdb D assignment of TRBD2 cannot be verified. The CDR3: CATRRLGGETQYF.